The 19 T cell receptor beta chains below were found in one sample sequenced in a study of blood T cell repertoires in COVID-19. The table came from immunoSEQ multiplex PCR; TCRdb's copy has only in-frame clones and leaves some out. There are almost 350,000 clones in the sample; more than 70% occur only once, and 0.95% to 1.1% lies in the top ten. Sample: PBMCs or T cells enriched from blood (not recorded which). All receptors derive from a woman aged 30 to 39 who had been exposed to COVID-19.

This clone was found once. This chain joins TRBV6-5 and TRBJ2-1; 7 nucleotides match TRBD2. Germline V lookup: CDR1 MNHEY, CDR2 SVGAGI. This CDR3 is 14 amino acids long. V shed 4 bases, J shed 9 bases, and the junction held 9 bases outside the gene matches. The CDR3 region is CASSLGRESSEQFF. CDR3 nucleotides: TGTGCCAGCAGTTTAGGGCGGGAGTCGAGTGAGCAGTTCTTC.

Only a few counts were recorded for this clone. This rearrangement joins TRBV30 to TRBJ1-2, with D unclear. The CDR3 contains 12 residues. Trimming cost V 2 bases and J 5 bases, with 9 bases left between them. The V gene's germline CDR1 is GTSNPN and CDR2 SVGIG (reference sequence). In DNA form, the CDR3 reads TGTGCCTGGAGTCTCGGGATTTATGGCTACACCTTC. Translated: CAWSLGIYGYTF.

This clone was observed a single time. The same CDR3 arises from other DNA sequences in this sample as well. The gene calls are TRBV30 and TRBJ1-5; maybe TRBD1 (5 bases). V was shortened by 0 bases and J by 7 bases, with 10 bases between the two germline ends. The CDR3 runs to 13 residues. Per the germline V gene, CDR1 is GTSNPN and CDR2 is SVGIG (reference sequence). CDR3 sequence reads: CAWSVQGGQPQHF. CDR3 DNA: TGTGCCTGGAGTGTTCAGGGAGGACAGCCCCAGCATTTT. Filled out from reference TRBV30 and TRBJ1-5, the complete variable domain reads SQTIHQWPATLVQPVGSPLSLECTVEGTSNPNLYWYRQAAGRGLQLLFYSVGIGQISSEVPQNLSASRPQDRQFILSSKKLLLSDSGFYLCAWSVQGGQPQHFGDGTRLSIL.

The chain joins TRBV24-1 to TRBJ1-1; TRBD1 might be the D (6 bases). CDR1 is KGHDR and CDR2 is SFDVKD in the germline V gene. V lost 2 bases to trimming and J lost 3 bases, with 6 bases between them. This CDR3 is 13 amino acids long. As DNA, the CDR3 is TGTGCCACCAGTGATTCAGGGGACACTGAAGCTTTCTTT. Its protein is CATSDSGDTEAFF.

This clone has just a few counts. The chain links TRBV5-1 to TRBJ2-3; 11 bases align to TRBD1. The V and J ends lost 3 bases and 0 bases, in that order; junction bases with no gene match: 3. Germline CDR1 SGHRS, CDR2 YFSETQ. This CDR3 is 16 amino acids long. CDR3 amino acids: CASSSDRGLSTDTQYF. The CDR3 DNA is TGCGCCAGCAGCTCGGACAGGGGGCTCAGCACAGATACGCAGTATTTT. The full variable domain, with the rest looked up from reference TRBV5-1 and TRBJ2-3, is KAGVTQTPRYLIKTRGQQVTLSCSPISGHRSVSWYQQTPGQGLQFLFEYFSETQRNKGNFPGRFSGRQFSNSRSEMNVSTLELGDSALYLCASSSDRGLSTDTQYFGPGTRLTVL.

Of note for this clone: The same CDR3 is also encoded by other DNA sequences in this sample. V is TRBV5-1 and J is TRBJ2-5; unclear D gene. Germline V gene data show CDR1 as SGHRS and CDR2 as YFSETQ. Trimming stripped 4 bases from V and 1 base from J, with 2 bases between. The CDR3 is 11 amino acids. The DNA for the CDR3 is TGCGCCAGCAGCCTCCAAGAGACCCAGTACTTC. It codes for CASSLQETQYF.

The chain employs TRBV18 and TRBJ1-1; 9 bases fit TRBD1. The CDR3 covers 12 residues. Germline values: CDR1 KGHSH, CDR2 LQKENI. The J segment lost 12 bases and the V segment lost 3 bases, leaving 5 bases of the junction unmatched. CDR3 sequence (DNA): TGTGCCAGCTCACCCGGACAGGGGTACCCTTTCTTT. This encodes CASSPGQGYPFF.

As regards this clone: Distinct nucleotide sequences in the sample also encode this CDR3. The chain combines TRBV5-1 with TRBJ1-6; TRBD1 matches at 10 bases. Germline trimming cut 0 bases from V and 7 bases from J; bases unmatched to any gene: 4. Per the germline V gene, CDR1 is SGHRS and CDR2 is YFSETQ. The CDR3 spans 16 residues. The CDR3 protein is CASSLVRQGANSPLHF. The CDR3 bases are TGCGCCAGCAGCTTGGTTCGACAGGGGGCAAATTCACCCCTCCACTTT. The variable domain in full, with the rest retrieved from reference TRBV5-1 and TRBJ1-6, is KAGVTQTPRYLIKTRGQQVTLSCSPISGHRSVSWYQQTPGQGLQFLFEYFSETQRNKGNFPGRFSGRQFSNSRSEMNVSTLELGDSALYLCASSLVRQGANSPLHFGNGTRLTVT.

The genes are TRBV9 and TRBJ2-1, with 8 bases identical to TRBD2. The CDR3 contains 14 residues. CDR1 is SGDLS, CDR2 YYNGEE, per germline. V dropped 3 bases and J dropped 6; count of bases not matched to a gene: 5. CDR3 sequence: CASSDGRAPNEQFF. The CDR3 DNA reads TGTGCCAGCAGCGACGGGAGGGCCCCCAATGAGCAGTTCTTC.

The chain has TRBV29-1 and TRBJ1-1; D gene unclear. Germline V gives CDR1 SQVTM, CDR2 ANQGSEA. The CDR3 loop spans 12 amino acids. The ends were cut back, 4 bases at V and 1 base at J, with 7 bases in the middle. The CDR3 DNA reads TGCAGCGTTGCGGCAGGGAACACTGAAGCTTTCTTT. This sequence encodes CSVAAGNTEAFF. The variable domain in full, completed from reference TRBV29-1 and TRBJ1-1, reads SAVISQKPSRDICQRGTSLTIQCQVDSQVTMMFWYRQQPGQSLTLIATANQGSEATYESGFVIDKFPISRPNLTFSTLTVSNMSPEDSSIYLCSVAAGNTEAFFGQGTRLTVV.

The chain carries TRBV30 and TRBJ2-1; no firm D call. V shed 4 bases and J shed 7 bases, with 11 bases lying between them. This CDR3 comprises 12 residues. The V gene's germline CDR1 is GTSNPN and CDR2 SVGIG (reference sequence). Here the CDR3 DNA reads TGTGCCTGGAACCGACTGGAGAATGAGCAGTTCTTC. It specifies CAWNRLENEQFF.

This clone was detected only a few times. The CDR3 DNA reads TGCAGTGCTAGTCGGTGGACTAGCGGGACCCTCACAGATACGCAGTATTTT. Translating it yields CSASRWTSGTLTDTQYF. The V and J genes are TRBV20-1 and TRBJ2-3; 12 bases fit TRBD2. V lost 3 bases to trimming and J lost 2 bases; unmatched junction nucleotides: 9. This CDR3 region has 17 residues. The germline gives CDR1 DFQATT, CDR2 SNEGSKA (reference sequence).

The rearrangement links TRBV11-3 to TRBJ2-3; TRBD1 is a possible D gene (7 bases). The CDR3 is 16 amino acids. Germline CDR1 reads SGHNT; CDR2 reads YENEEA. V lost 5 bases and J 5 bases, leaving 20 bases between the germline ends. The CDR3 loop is CASSPQGFQGGDTQYF. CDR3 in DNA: TGTGCCAGCAGCCCCCAGGGGTTTCAGGGGGGAGATACGCAGTATTTT.

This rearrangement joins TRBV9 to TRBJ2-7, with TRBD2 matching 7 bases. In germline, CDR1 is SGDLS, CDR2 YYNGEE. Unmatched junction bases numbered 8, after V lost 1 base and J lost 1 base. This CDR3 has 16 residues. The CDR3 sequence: CASSVYGGSPSYEQYF. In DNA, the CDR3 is TGTGCCAGCAGCGTATACGGCGGGAGCCCTTCCTACGAGCAGTACTTC.

CDR3 in amino acids: CASSLGPRGTEAFF. The CDR3 DNA is TGTGCCAGCAGCTTAGGGCCCCGTGGCACTGAAGCTTTCTTT. The rearrangement uses TRBV7-2 and TRBJ1-1; D call uncertain. The CDR3 is made up of 14 amino acids. The V gene lost 1 base and the J gene lost 4 bases, with 10 bases spanning the gap. Germline assignment: CDR1 SGHTA and CDR2 FQGNSA. Based on the CDR3 plus reference TRBV7-2 and TRBJ1-1, the full variable domain is GAGVSQSPSNKVTEKGKDVELRCDPISGHTALYWYRQSLGQGLEFLIYFQGNSAPDKSGLPSDRFSAERTGGSVSTLTIQRTQQEDSAVYLCASSLGPRGTEAFFGQGTRLTVV.

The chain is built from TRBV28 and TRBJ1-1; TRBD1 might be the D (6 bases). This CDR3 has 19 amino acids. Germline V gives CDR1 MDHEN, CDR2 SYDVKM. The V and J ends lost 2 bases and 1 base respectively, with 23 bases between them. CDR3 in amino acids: CASSLRTVSGGARNTEAFF. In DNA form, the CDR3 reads TGTGCCAGCAGTTTAAGGACGGTGAGTGGGGGCGCCAGGAACACTGAAGCTTTCTTT.

CDR3 residues: CASSIQLTNEKLFF. DNA of the CDR3: TGTGCCAGCAGCATACAGCTAACTAATGAAAAACTGTTTTTT. The rearrangement links TRBV3-1 (or the pseudogene TRBV3-2) to TRBJ1-4; D is ambiguous. CDR1 is LGHDT and CDR2 is YNNKEL in the germline V gene (reference sequence). The CDR3 is 14 amino acids. V was trimmed by 5 bases and J by 1 base, leaving 8 bases between them.

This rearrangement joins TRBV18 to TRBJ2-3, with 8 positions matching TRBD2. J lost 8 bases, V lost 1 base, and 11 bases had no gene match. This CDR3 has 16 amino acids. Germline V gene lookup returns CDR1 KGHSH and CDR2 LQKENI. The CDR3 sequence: CASSPLNSGSFATQYF. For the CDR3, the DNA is TGTGCCAGCTCACCACTCAACAGCGGGAGTTTTGCTACGCAGTATTTT.

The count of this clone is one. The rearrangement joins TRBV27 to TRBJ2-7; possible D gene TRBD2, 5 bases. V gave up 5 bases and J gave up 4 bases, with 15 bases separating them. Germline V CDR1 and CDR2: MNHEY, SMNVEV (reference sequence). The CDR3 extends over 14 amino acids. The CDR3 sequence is CASSPNAGLYEQYF. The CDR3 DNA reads TGTGCCAGCAGTCCCAACGCGGGCTTATACGAGCAGTACTTC.